These T cell receptor beta chains were read from a single sample in a study of cytomegalovirus exposure and HLA in healthy donors. Libraries were prepared by immunoSEQ multiplex PCR; TCRdb keeps only in-frame clonotypes and omits some of them. The sample yields 90,000 to 120,000 clones, about 75% seen once. Sample: PBMCs. The receptors here all came from a woman aged 18-29 years in good health and CMV-seropositive. The CDR3 runs from the conserved cysteine through the conserved F or W. The order of the fields is clone size, J gene, D gene, V gene, CDR3 protein, CDR3 DNA. The D gene is left open where the match is weak. For some rows the clone size is stated as once, few or many, or as a class when expanded; others skip it.

.,TRBJ2-7,TRBD1,TRBV28,CASGTGTYEQYF,TGTGCCAGCGGGACAGGGACCTACGAGCAGTACTTC
.,TRBJ2-5,.,TRBV5-1,CASSLGQGSETQYF,TGCGCCAGCAGCTTGGGGCAGGGGTCAGAGACCCAGTACTTC
.,TRBJ2-7,.,TRBV19,CASSIRGMGEQYF,TGTGCCAGTAGTATTCGGGGGATGGGGGAGCAGTACTTC
.,TRBJ1-2,.,TRBV6-5,CASSRGGANYGYTF,TGTGCCAGCAGCCGGGGGGGAGCTAACTATGGCTACACCTTC
once,TRBJ2-3,.,TRBV7-2,CASSSYTDTQYF,TGTGCCAGCAGCTCCTACACAGATACGCAGTATTTT
.,TRBJ1-4,TRBD1,TRBV15,CATSRGGGQGAATNEKLFF,TGTGCCACCAGCAGAGGAGGGGGACAGGGGGCTGCAACTAATGAAAAACTGTTTTTT
.,TRBJ2-3,.,TRBV18,CASFPGRAQDTQYF,TGTGCCAGCTTCCCAGGCAGGGCCCAAGATACGCAGTATTTT
.,TRBJ1-2,TRBD1,TRBV7-3,CASSLESGTGASGYTF,TGTGCCAGCAGCTTAGAGTCAGGGACAGGGGCTTCTGGCTACACCTTC
.,TRBJ2-2,.,TRBV27,CASSSLTRNTGELFF,TGTGCCAGCAGTTCCCTGACAAGGAACACCGGGGAGCTGTTTTTT
.,TRBJ2-3,TRBD2,TRBV5-1,CASIAGGRRSTDTQYF,TGCGCCAGCATAGCGGGAGGCCGACGAAGCACAGATACGCAGTATTTT
few,TRBJ1-3,.,TRBV4-3,CASSQDSGSTIYF,TGCGCCAGCAGCCAAGATTCGGGGAGCACCATATATTTT
few,TRBJ1-4,TRBD1,TRBV27,CASSLYGQGTTNEKLFF,TGTGCCAGCAGTTTATATGGACAGGGTACAACTAATGAAAAACTGTTTTTT
.,TRBJ1-1,TRBD1,TRBV4-3,CASSPGQGNTEAFF,TGCGCCAGCAGCCCTGGACAGGGGAACACTGAAGCTTTCTTT
.,TRBJ2-7,.,TRBV2,CASSGTGYEQYF,TGTGCCAGCAGTGGAACAGGCTACGAGCAGTACTTC
.,TRBJ2-7,.,TRBV5-1,CASSRGTFYEQYF,TGCGCCAGCAGCAGGGGGACCTTCTACGAGCAGTACTTC
.,TRBJ1-1,.,TRBV7-2,CASSPAVTDFEAFF,TGTGCCAGCAGCCCGGCCGTTACGGACTTTGAAGCTTTCTTT
once,TRBJ1-4,.,TRBV7-2,CASSLGRTTNEKLFF,TGTGCCAGCAGCTTGGGCCGGACAACTAATGAAAAACTGTTTTTT
.,TRBJ2-3,.,TRBV7-2,CASSLVAGMGTDTQYF,TGTGCCAGCAGCTTAGTCGCGGGAATGGGCACAGATACGCAGTATTTT
.,TRBJ2-7,TRBD1,TRBV13,CASSFPGTGNHEQYF,TGTGCCAGCAGCTTCCCTGGGACAGGGAACCACGAGCAGTACTTC
.,TRBJ2-2,TRBD2,TRBV10-3,CAISSSGSNGELFF,TGTGCCATCAGCTCTAGCGGGAGTAACGGGGAGCTGTTTTTT
.,TRBJ1-1,.,TRBV21-1,CASSKGGQGQSEAFF,TGTGCCAGCAGCAAAGGGGGACAGGGGCAATCTGAAGCTTTCTTT
.,TRBJ1-3,.,TRBV4-3,CASSQDPVSSGNTIYF,TGCGCCAGCAGCCAAGATCCGGTGAGCTCTGGAAACACCATATATTTT
.,TRBJ2-7,.,TRBV7-3,CASSLEGGGIHEQYF,TGTGCCAGCAGCTTAGAAGGAGGGGGCATTCACGAGCAGTACTTC
.,TRBJ1-3,.,TRBV7-8,CASSLDWTLADTIYF,TGTGCCAGCAGCTTAGATTGGACTCTGGCGGACACCATATATTTT
.,TRBJ2-2,.,TRBV7-3,CASTLQGDSNTGELFF,TGTGCCAGCACCCTACAAGGGGACTCTAACACCGGGGAGCTGTTTTTT
few,TRBJ2-5,TRBD2,TRBV14,CASSDTHSSGRARGTQYF,TGTGCCAGCAGCGATACCCACTCTAGCGGGAGGGCCCGGGGGACCCAGTACTTC
.,TRBJ2-7,.,TRBV10-3,CAIRRSSYEQYF,TGTGCCATTCGGCGGAGCTCCTACGAGCAGTACTTC
.,TRBJ2-7,TRBD1,TRBV28,CASSLFTGGSYEQYF,TGTGCCAGCAGTTTATTTACAGGGGGCTCCTACGAGCAGTACTTC
.,TRBJ1-6,.,TRBV7-2,CASSRESSYNSPLHF,TGTGCCAGCAGCCGAGAGAGCTCCTATAATTCACCCCTCCACTTT
.,TRBJ2-2,TRBD2,TRBV29-1,CSVEPAGIGGELFF,TGCAGCGTTGAGCCAGCGGGGATTGGCGGGGAGCTGTTTTTT
.,TRBJ1-2,TRBD1,TRBV7-8,CASSLLTGSYGYTF,TGTGCCAGCAGCTTATTGACAGGGAGTTATGGCTACACCTTC
.,TRBJ2-1,.,TRBV11-3,CASSSSFPGGSNEQFF,TGTGCCAGCAGCTCCTCTTTTCCGGGGGGCTCCAATGAGCAGTTCTTC